The 9 T cell receptor beta chains below all came from one sample that was sequenced in a study of PD-L1 blockade in urothelial cancer. Repertoires were generated with immunoSEQ multiplex PCR, while TCRdb's copy carries only in-frame clones and drops some. The sample lists roughly 76,000 clones; under 95% were seen once. Time point specified: peripheral blood 6 weeks after treatment start. This specimen consisted of PBMCs, obtained around atezolizumab (anti-PD-L1) treatment. The receptors here all came from an elderly woman with urothelial cancer.

The chain is built from TRBV9 and TRBJ1-4, with 7 bases matching TRBD1. In germline, CDR1 is SGDLS, CDR2 YYNGEE. Unmatched junction bases numbered 2, after V lost 0 bases and J lost 3 bases. This CDR3 region has 15 residues. The CDR3 sequence is CASSVGGTANEKLFF. DNA for the CDR3: TGTGCCAGCAGCGTAGGCGGGACAGCTAATGAAAAACTGTTTTTT.

V usage is TRBV27 and J usage is TRBJ2-1; the match to TRBD1 covers 9 bases. This CDR3 has 16 residues. The junction had 7 bases not matched to a gene; V was cut back by 5 bases and J by 2 bases. Per germline, CDR1 MNHEY and CDR2 SMNVEV (reference sequence). The CDR3 spells CASSKPGQGAYNEQFF. The CDR3 nucleotides read TGTGCCAGCAGTAAACCGGGACAGGGCGCCTACAATGAGCAGTTCTTC.

The chain carries TRBV7-6 and TRBJ1-3; a weak D match, TRBD1 (5 bases). CDR1 and CDR2 (germline): SGHVS, FNYEAQ. The CDR3 totals 15 residues. V gave up 5 bases and J gave up 2 bases, with 13 bases separating them. In DNA form, the CDR3 reads TGTGCCAGCAGCCTCAGTTCGGGGGCTGGAAACACCATATATTTT. Its protein is CASSLSSGAGNTIYF.

This clone showed up just a few times. The chain couples TRBV7-9 to TRBJ1-5; possibly TRBD1 for D (6 bases). The CDR3 runs to 15 residues. With 7 bases removed from V and 4 bases from J, the gap between germline ends came to 17 bases. Germline loops: CDR1 SEHNR, CDR2 FQNEAQ (reference sequence). The DNA for the CDR3 is TGTGCCAGCACCCGGGGGGCCGACAGGAATCAGCCCCAGCATTTT. It is translated as CASTRGADRNQPQHF. Filled out from reference TRBV7-9 and TRBJ1-5, the complete variable domain reads DTGVSQNPRHKITKRGQNVTFRCDPISEHNRLYWYRQTLGQGPEFLTYFQNEAQLEKSRLLSDRFSAERPKGSFSTLEIQRTEQGDSAMYLCASTRGADRNQPQHFGDGTRLSIL.

This clone was counted only a few times. The V gene is TRBV19, the J gene TRBJ1-2, with TRBD1 matching 8 bases. Germline V gene data show CDR1 as LNHDA and CDR2 as SQIVND (reference sequence). This CDR3 has 15 residues. With 4 bases clipped from V and 4 bases from J, the junction kept 8 bases outside the gene matches. The CDR3 coding sequence is TGTGCCAGTAGTAGGTCAGGGGGCGAGAGCTATGGCTACACCTTC. Translating it yields CASSRSGGESYGYTF.

The chain uses TRBV7-8 and TRBJ2-5, with 15 bases aligning to TRBD2. The V gene's germline CDR1 is SGHVS and CDR2 FQNEAQ. V shed 4 bases, J shed 5 bases, and the junction held 8 bases outside the gene matches. There are 17 residues in the CDR3. This CDR3 is CASSSGLAGGVTETQYF. In DNA form, the CDR3 reads TGTGCCAGCAGCTCGGGACTAGCGGGAGGAGTGACGGAGACCCAGTACTTC.

The chain links TRBV5-1 to TRBJ2-5; 9 bases agree with TRBD1. The CDR3 spans 16 residues. The V segment lost 2 bases and the J segment 4 bases; nucleotides outside the gene matches: 9. The germline V gene encodes CDR1 SGHRS and CDR2 YFSETQ. The CDR3: CASSFRTGTGLETQYF. The CDR3 DNA is TGCGCCAGCAGCTTCCGAACCGGGACAGGGCTAGAGACCCAGTACTTC.

The chain joins TRBV4-2 to TRBJ1-4; D not certain. Trimming removed 0 bases from V and 3 bases from J, with 8 bases in between. The length of the CDR3 is 15 residues. CDR1 and CDR2 (germline): LGHNA, YNFKEQ. In DNA, the CDR3 is TGTGCCAGCAGCCAAGAACGTACGGCTAATGAAAAACTGTTTTTT. This sequence encodes CASSQERTANEKLFF.

The CDR3 here is CASSMAHGRSRTGELFF. The DNA for the CDR3 is TGTGCCAGTAGTATGGCGCATGGGAGGTCTCGCACCGGGGAGCTGTTTTTT. The genes are TRBV19 and TRBJ2-2; perhaps TRBD2 as D (6 bases). The CDR3 consists of 17 residues. Trimming pared 3 bases from V and 4 bases from J, leaving 18 bases between. Germline assignment: CDR1 LNHDA and CDR2 SQIVND (reference sequence).